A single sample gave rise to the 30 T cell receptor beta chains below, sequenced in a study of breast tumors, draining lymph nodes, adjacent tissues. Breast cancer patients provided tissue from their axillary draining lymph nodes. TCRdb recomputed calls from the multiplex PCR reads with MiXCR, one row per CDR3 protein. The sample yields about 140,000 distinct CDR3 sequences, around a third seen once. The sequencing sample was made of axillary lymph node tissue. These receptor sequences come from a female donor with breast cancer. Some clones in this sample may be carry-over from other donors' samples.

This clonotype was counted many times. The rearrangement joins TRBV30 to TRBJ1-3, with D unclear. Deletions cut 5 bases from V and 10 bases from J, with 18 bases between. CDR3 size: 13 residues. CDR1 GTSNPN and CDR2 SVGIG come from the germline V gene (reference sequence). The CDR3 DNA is TGTGCCTGGGCGGTACAGAAGGGTACGACCATATATTTT. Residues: CAWAVQKGTTIYF.

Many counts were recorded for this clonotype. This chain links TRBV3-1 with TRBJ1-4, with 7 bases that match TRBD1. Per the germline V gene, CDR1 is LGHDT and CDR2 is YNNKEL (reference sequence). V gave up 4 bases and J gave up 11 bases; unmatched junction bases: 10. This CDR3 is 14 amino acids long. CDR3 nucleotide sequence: TGTGCCAGCAGCCTCCAGGGGGGAAGCGGGAAACTGTTTTTT. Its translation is CASSLQGGSGKLFF. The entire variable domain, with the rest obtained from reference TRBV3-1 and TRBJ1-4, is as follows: DTAVSQTPKYLVTQMGNDKSIKCEQNLGHDTMYWYKQDSKKFLKIMFSYNNKELIINETVPNRFSPKSPDKAHLNLHINSLELGDSAVYFCASSLQGGSGKLFFGSGTQLSVL.

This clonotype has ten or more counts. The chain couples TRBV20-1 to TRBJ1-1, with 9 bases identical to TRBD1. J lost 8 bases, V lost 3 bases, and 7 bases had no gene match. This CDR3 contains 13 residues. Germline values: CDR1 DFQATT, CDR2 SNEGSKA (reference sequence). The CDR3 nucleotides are TGCAGTGCTAGGACAGGGGGTAAGAAGGAAGCTTTCTTT. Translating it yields CSARTGGKKEAFF.

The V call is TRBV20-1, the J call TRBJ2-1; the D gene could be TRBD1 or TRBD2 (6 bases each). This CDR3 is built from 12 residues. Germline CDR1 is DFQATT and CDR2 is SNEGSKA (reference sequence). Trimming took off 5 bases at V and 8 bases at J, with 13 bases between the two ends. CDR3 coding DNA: TGCAGTGCTCTAGGGGGGTCCGATGAGCAGTTCTTC. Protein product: CSALGGSDEQFF.

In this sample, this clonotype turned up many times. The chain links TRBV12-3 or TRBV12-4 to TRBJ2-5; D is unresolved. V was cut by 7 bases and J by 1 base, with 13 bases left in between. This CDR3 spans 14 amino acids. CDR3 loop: CASTPQVSQETQYF. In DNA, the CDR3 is TGTGCCAGCACCCCTCAGGTCTCCCAAGAGACCCAGTACTTC.

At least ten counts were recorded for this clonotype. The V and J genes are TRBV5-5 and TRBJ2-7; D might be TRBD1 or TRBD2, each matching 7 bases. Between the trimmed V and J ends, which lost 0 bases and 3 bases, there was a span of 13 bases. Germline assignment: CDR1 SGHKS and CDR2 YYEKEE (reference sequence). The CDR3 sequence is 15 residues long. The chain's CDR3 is CASSLVGGGGYEQYF. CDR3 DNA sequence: TGTGCCAGCAGCTTGGTGGGAGGGGGCGGCTACGAGCAGTACTTC.

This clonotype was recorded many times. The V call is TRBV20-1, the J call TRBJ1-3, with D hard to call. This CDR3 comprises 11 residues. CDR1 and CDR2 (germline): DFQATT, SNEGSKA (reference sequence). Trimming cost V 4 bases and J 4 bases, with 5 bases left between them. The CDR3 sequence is CSATGGNTIYF. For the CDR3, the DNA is TGCAGTGCTACGGGAGGAAACACCATATATTTT.

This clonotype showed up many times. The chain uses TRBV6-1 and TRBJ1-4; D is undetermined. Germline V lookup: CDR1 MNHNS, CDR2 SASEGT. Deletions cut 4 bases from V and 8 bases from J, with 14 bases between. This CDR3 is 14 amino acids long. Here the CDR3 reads CASSVPERIEKLFF. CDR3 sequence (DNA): TGTGCCAGCAGTGTGCCGGAGAGGATAGAAAAACTGTTTTTT.

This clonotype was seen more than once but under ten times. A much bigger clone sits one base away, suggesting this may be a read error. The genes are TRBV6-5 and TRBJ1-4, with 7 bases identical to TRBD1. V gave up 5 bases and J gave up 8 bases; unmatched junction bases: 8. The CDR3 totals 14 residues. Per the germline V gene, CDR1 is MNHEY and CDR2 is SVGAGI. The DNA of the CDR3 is TGTGCCAGCAGTCCCGGACAGGTTCGGGAAAAACTGTTTTTT. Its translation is CASSPGQVREKLFF.

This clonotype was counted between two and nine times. CDR3 amino acids: CASGRHRDLEAFF. The CDR3 region has the DNA TGTGCCAGCGGACGACACCGGGACCTTGAAGCTTTCTTT. The chain carries TRBV7-2 and TRBJ1-1, with D maybe TRBD1 (5 bases). Germline CDR1 and CDR2: SGHTA and FQGNSA. The V and J ends lost 8 bases and 7 bases respectively, with 17 bases between them. The CDR3 is made up of 13 amino acids.

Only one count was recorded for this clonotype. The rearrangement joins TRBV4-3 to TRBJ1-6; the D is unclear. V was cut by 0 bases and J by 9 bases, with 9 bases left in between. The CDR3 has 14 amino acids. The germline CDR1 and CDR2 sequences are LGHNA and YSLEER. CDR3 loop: CASSQDGVGSPLHF. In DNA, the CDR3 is TGCGCCAGCAGCCAAGATGGGGTCGGTTCACCCCTCCACTTT.

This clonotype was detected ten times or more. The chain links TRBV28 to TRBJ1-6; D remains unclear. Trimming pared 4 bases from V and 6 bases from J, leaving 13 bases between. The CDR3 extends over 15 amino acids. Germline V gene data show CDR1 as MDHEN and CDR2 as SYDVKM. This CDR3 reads CASSYFGTLNSPLHF. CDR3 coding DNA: TGTGCCAGCAGTTACTTCGGCACCCTTAATTCACCCCTCCACTTT.

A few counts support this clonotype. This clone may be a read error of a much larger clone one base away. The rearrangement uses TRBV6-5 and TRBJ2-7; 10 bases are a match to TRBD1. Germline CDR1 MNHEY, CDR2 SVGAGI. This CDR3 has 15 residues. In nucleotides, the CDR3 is TGTGCCAGCAGCCCTTCCGGGACAGGGGCCTACGAGCGGTACTTC. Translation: CASSPSGTGAYERYF.

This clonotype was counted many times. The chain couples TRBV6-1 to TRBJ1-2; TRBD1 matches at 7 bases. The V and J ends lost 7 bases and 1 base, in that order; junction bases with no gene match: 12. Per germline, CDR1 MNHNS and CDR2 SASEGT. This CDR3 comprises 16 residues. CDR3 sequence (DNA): TGTGCCAGCATTCCCCTGACAGGGACGAGTAACTATGGCTACACCTTC. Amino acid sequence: CASIPLTGTSNYGYTF.

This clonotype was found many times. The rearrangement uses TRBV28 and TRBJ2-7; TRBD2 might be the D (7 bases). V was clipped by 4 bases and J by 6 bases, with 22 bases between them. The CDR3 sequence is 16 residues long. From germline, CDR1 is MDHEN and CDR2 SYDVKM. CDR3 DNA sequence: TGTGCCAGCAGTTCAGGGGCTGTGGGGGGGGCAGGCGAGCAGTACGTC. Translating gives CASSSGAVGGAGEQYV.

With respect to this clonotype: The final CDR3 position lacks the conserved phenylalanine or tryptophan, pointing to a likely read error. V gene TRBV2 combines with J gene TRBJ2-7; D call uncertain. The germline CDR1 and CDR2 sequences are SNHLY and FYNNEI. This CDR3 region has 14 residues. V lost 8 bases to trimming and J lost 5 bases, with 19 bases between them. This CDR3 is CASEVAGNFHEQYS. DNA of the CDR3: TGTGCCAGCGAGGTGGCAGGCAATTTCCACGAGCAGTACTCC.

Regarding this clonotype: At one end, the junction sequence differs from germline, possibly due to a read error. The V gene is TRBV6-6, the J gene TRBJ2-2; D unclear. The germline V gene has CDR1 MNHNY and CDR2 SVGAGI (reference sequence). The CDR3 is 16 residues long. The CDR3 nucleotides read TGTGCCAGCAGTCACTCTGTCAGCCCGAACACCGGGGAGCTGTTTTTT. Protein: CASSHSVSPNTGELFF.

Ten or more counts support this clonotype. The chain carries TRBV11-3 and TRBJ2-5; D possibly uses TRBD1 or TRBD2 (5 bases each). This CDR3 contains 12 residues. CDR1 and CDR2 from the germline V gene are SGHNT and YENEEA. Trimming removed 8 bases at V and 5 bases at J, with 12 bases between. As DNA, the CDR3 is TGTGCCAGCGAGGGGCCTGAGGAGACCCAGTACTTC. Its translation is CASEGPEETQYF.

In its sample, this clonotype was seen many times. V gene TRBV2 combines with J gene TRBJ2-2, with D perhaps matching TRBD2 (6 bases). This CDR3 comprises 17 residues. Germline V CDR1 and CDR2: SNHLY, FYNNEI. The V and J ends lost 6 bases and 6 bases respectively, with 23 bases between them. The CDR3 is CASRGVMGGLRPGELFF. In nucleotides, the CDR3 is TGTGCCAGCAGGGGTGTTATGGGGGGATTGCGTCCCGGGGAGCTGTTTTTT.

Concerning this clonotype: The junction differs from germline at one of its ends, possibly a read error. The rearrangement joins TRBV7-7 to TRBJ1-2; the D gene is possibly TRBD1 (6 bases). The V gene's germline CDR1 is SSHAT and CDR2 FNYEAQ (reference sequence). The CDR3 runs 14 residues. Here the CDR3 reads CASSPRGSGRDKTF. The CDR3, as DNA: TGTGCTAGCAGCCCCCGGGGTAGCGGGCGGGACAAAACCTTC.

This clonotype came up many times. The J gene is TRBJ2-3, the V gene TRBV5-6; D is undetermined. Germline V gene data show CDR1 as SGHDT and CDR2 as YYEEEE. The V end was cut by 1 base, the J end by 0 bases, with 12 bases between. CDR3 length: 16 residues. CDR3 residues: CASSLFGRQSTDTQYF. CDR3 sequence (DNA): TGTGCCAGCAGCTTGTTTGGGCGTCAGAGCACAGATACGCAGTATTTT.

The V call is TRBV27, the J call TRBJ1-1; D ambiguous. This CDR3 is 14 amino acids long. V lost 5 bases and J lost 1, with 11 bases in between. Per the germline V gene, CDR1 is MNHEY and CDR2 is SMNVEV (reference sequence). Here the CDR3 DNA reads TGTGCCAGCAGTGCCTGGACGGAGAACACTGAAGCTTTCTTT. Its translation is CASSAWTENTEAFF.

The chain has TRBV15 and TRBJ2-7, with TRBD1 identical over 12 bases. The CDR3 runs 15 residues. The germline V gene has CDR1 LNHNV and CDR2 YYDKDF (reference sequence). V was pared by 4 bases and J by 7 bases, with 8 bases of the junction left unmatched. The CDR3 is CATSTSGQGAEEQYF. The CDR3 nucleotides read TGTGCCACCAGCACATCGGGACAGGGGGCTGAAGAGCAGTACTTC.

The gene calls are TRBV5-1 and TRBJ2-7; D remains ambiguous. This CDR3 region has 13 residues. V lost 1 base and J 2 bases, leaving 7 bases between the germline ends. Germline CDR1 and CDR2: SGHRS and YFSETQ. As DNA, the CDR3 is TGCGCCAGCAGCTTGACGGCGACCTACGAGCAGTACTTC. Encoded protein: CASSLTATYEQYF. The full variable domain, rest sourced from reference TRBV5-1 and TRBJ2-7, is KAGVTQTPRYLIKTRGQQVTLSCSPISGHRSVSWYQQTPGQGLQFLFEYFSETQRNKGNFPGRFSGRQFSNSRSEMNVSTLELGDSALYLCASSLTATYEQYFGPGTRLTVT.

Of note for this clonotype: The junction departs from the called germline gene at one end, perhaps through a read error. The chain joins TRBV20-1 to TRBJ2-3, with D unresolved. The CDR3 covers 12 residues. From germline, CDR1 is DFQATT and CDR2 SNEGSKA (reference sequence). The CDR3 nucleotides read TGCAGTGCCTCCTTCGACACAGATGCGCAGTATTTT. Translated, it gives CSASFDTDAQYF.

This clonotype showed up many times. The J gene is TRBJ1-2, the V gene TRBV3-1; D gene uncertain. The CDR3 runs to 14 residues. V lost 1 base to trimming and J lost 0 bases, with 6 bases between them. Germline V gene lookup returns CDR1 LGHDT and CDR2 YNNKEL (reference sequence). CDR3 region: CASSQGAANYGYTF. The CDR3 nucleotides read TGTGCCAGCAGCCAAGGGGCAGCTAACTATGGCTACACCTTC.

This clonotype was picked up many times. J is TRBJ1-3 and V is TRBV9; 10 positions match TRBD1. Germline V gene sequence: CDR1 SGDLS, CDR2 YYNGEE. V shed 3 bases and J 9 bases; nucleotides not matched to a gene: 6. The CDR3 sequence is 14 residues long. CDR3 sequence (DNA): TGTGCCAGCAGCGCGCCTGGACAGGGGGGCACCATATATTTT. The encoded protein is CASSAPGQGGTIYF.

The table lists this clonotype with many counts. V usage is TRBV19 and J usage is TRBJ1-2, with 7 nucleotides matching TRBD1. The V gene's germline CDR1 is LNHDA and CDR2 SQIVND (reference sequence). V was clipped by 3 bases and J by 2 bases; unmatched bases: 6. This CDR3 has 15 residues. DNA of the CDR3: TGTGCCAGTAGTATTGTGTCAGGGGGAAACTATGGCTACACCTTC. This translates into CASSIVSGGNYGYTF.

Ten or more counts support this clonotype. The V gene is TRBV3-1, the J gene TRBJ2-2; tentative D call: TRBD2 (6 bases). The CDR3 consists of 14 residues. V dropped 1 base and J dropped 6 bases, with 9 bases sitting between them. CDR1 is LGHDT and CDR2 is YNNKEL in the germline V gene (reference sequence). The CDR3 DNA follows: TGTGCCAGCAGCCAAGTATCGGGGGCCGGGGAGCTGTTTTTT. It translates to CASSQVSGAGELFF.

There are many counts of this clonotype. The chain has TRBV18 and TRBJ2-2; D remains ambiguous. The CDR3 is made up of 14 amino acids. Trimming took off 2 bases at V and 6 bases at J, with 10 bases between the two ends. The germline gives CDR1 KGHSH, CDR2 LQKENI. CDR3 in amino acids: CASSPESSAGELFF. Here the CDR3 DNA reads TGTGCCAGCTCACCAGAATCGAGTGCCGGGGAGCTGTTTTTT.